The 18 T cell receptor beta chains below all came from one sample that was sequenced in a study of cytomegalovirus exposure and HLA in healthy donors. Researchers ran the PCR with 60 Vbeta and 13 Jbeta primers. The data were produced by immunoSEQ multiplex PCR, yet TCRdb's version contains in-frame clones alone and is incomplete. The sample has around 150,000 clones, less than 85% seen once. The specimen was PBMCs. These receptors all come from a man aged 60-69 years in good health and CMV-seronegative.

This clone has only a few counts. The chain employs TRBV30 and TRBJ2-3; 8 nucleotides agree with TRBD1. The V gene end was trimmed by 2 bases and the J gene end by 6 bases; junction bases not matched to a gene: 10. The germline V gene has CDR1 GTSNPN and CDR2 SVGIG (reference sequence). This CDR3 spans 15 amino acids. This CDR3 reads CAWSKRSGGVDTQYF. As DNA, the CDR3 is TGTGCCTGGAGTAAAAGGTCAGGGGGCGTCGATACGCAGTATTTT.

The J gene is TRBJ2-2, the V gene TRBV6-1, with TRBD2 matching over 8 bases. The CDR3 runs to 15 residues. The germline gives CDR1 MNHNS, CDR2 SASEGT. V was pared by 1 base and J by 3 bases, with 1 base of the junction left unmatched. CDR3 residues: CASSEDGGDTGELFF. The DNA of the CDR3 is TGTGCCAGCAGTGAAGACGGGGGGGACACCGGGGAGCTGTTTTTT.

The V gene is TRBV5-4, the J gene TRBJ2-1; 8 bases agree with TRBD2. The CDR3 contains 16 residues. Looked up from germline, CDR1 is SGHNT and CDR2 is YYREEE (reference sequence). V trimming: 2 bases; J trimming: 0 bases; junction bases outside the gene matches: 4. The CDR3: CASSLPGTSSYNEQFF. CDR3 DNA: TGTGCCAGCAGCTTACCCGGGACTAGCTCCTACAATGAGCAGTTCTTC.

The chain uses TRBV7-2 and TRBJ2-1; 12 bases align to TRBD2. The CDR3 consists of 17 residues. J was trimmed by 4 bases and V by 4 bases; bases with no gene match: 8. Germline CDR1 SGHTA, CDR2 FQGNSA. CDR3 in amino acids: CASSSPAGTSGYNEQFF. The CDR3 bases are TGTGCCAGCAGCTCTCCTGCCGGGACTAGCGGGTACAATGAGCAGTTCTTC. Based on the CDR3 plus reference TRBV7-2 and TRBJ2-1, the full variable domain is GAGVSQSPSNKVTEKGKDVELRCDPISGHTALYWYRQSLGQGLEFLIYFQGNSAPDKSGLPSDRFSAERTGGSVSTLTIQRTQQEDSAVYLCASSSPAGTSGYNEQFFGPGTRLTVL.

The chain employs TRBV9 and TRBJ1-2; a possible D gene is TRBD1 (6 bases). This CDR3 has 13 amino acids. CDR1 and CDR2 (germline): SGDLS, YYNGEE. V gave up 3 bases and J gave up 3 bases, with 9 bases separating them. DNA of the CDR3: TGTGCCAGCAGCGAGAGGACAGACTATGGCTACACCTTC. Protein: CASSERTDYGYTF.

The chain is built from TRBV30 and TRBJ2-1, with TRBD1 identical over 8 bases. V lost 3 bases and J lost 8; bases outside the gene matches: 6. CDR1 and CDR2 from the germline V gene are GTSNPN and SVGIG (reference sequence). The CDR3 loop spans 13 amino acids. The CDR3 DNA reads TGTGCCTGGAGCCCGGACAGGGTAGATGAGCAGTTCTTC. Protein: CAWSPDRVDEQFF. Complete variable domain (other parts from reference TRBV30 and TRBJ2-1): SQTIHQWPATLVQPVGSPLSLECTVEGTSNPNLYWYRQAAGRGLQLLFYSVGIGQISSEVPQNLSASRPQDRQFILSSKKLLLSDSGFYLCAWSPDRVDEQFFGPGTRLTVL.

J is TRBJ2-5 and V is TRBV6-1, with 10 bases that match TRBD2. The J call is uncertain, as TRBJ2-7 better fits the DNA end. Per the germline V gene, CDR1 is MNHNS and CDR2 is SASEGT. CDR3 length: 15 residues. This CDR3 is CASSEGLAGNYEQYF. The CDR3 DNA follows: TGTGCCAGCAGTGAAGGACTAGCGGGCAACTACGAGCAGTACTTC.

The chain is built from TRBV6-6 and TRBJ2-2; D is possibly TRBD2 (5 bases). The germline V gene encodes CDR1 MNHNY and CDR2 SVGAGI (reference sequence). CDR3 length: 15 residues. Deletions cut 7 bases from V and 3 bases from J, with 15 bases between. The CDR3 sequence: CASTLEGVDTGELFF. The CDR3, as DNA: TGTGCCAGCACCCTAGAGGGAGTGGACACCGGGGAGCTGTTTTTT.

This chain joins TRBV9 and TRBJ2-2; possible D gene TRBD1, 6 bases. Per germline, CDR1 SGDLS and CDR2 YYNGEE. The V end was cut by 1 base, the J end by 0 bases, with 10 bases between. This CDR3 has 16 amino acids. The CDR3 nucleotides read TGTGCCAGCAGCGTACGGACAGATGCGAACACCGGGGAGCTGTTTTTT. Its protein product is CASSVRTDANTGELFF.

About this clone itself: Other nucleotide sequences in the sample specify the same CDR3. The chain employs TRBV19 and TRBJ1-2, with D uncertain. V lost 3 bases, J lost 0 bases, and 8 bases lay in between. Germline V lookup: CDR1 LNHDA, CDR2 SQIVND (reference sequence). The CDR3 is 14 residues long. The CDR3 reads CASSISGANYGYTF. The CDR3 DNA is TGTGCCAGTAGTATCAGCGGGGCTAACTATGGCTACACCTTC.

The chain uses TRBV19 and TRBJ2-2, with D maybe TRBD2 (5 bases). The CDR3 consists of 14 residues. The V end lost 7 bases, the J end lost 0 bases, and 9 bases lay between the germline ends. Germline V lookup: CDR1 LNHDA, CDR2 SQIVND (reference sequence). In DNA form, the CDR3 reads TGTGCCAGTAACGTAGCGACGAACACCGGGGAGCTGTTTTTT. It encodes CASNVATNTGELFF.

The chain is built from TRBV21-1 and TRBJ2-5; the listed D gene, TRBD2, was not tested against the DNA. The DNA end favors TRBJ2-7, so the J call may be wrong. TRBV21-1 is marked as a pseudogene. The CDR3 extends over 16 amino acids. In DNA form, the CDR3 reads TGTGCCAGCCGGGGGGTTTGTAGGTCCATTTCGGTCGAGCAGTACTTC. Its protein product is CASRGVCRSISVEQYF.

The CDR3 is CASSPIGQGESYF. CDR3 nucleotide sequence: TGCGCCAGCAGCCCTATAGGACAGGGTGAGTCGTACTTC. The chain links TRBV5-1 to TRBJ2-7, with 8 bases matching TRBD1. This CDR3 has 13 residues. V lost 4 bases, J lost 12 bases, and 12 bases stayed unmatched. Per germline, CDR1 SGHRS and CDR2 YFSETQ.

The V and J genes are TRBV16 and TRBJ1-5, with TRBD1 matching over 7 bases. CDR1 and CDR2 (germline): KGHSY, FQNENV. The V and J ends lost 0 bases and 4 bases, in that order; junction bases with no gene match: 6. The CDR3 extends over 16 amino acids. This CDR3 reads CASSQSQGSPNQPQHF. The CDR3, as DNA: TGTGCCAGCAGCCAATCACAGGGGAGTCCTAATCAGCCCCAGCATTTT.

This clone was seen a handful of times. Other DNA sequences within the sample encode an identical CDR3. The rearrangement uses TRBV7-2 and TRBJ2-7, with D unresolved. The CDR3 runs 11 residues. V shed 0 bases and J shed 6 bases, with 3 bases lying between them. Per the germline V gene, CDR1 is SGHTA and CDR2 is FQGNSA. The CDR3 spells CASSLAREQYF. In nucleotides, the CDR3 is TGTGCCAGCAGCTTAGCGCGCGAGCAGTACTTC.

The CDR3 here is CASSPFGGNTEAFF. CDR3 DNA sequence: TGTGCCAGCTCCCCATTCGGTGGGAACACTGAAGCTTTCTTT. V and J are TRBV18 and TRBJ1-1; D is undetermined. V lost 6 bases, J lost 1 base, and 12 bases lay in between. The CDR3 spans 14 residues. Germline assignment: CDR1 KGHSH and CDR2 LQKENI.

The chain combines TRBV28 with TRBJ2-5; D ambiguous. Trimming stripped 7 bases from V and 9 bases from J, with 18 bases between. Germline V lookup: CDR1 MDHEN, CDR2 SYDVKM. The CDR3 has 13 amino acids. CDR3 DNA: TGTGCCAGCACCCCACGTAGCCTCCGGGCCCAGTACTTC. This gives the protein CASTPRSLRAQYF.

The chain joins TRBV10-3 to TRBJ2-5, with a tentative D call TRBD1 (6 bases). Germline V gene data show CDR1 as ENHRY and CDR2 as SYGVKD. This CDR3 has 14 amino acids. V was pared by 5 bases and J by 1 base, with 11 bases between. CDR3 sequence: CAISRQDPQETQYF. The CDR3 DNA sequence: TGTGCCATCAGTAGACAGGACCCCCAAGAGACCCAGTACTTC.